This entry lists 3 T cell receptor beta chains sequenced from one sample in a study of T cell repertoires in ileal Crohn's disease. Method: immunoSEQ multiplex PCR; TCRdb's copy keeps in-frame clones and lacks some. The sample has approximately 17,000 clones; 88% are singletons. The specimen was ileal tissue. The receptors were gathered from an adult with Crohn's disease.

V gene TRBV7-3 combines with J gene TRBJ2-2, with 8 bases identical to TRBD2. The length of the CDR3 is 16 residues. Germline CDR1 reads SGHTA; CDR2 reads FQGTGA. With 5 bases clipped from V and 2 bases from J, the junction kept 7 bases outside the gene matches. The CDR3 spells CASSQGGTSNTGELFF. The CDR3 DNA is TGTGCCAGCAGCCAAGGGGGGACTAGTAACACCGGGGAGCTGTTTTTT.

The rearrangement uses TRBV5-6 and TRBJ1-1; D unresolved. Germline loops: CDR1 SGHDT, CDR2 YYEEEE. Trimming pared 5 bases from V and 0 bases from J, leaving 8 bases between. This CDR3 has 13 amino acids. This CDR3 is CASSQAMNTEAFF. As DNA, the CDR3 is TGTGCCAGCAGTCAGGCCATGAACACTGAAGCTTTCTTT.

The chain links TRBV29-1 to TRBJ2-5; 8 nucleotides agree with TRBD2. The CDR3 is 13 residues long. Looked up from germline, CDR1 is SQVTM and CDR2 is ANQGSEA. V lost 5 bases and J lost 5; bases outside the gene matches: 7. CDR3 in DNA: TGCAGCGTTTCAGGACTAGCAGTGGAGACCCAGTACTTC. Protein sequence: CSVSGLAVETQYF.